This T cell receptor beta chain was profiled in a study of T cell clones after liver transplantation (dated by TCRdb to the late 2010s). Notes on the research overall: Samples were obtained from ITN030ST, a randomized trial in which withdrawal of immunosuppression was attempted within 2 years of liver transplantation. After a pre-transplant mixed lymphocyte reaction, TCRbeta sequencing was used to pinpoint donor-reactive T cell clones, which were subsequently tracked in post-transplant blood. Third party-reactive TCRbeta sequences from pre-transplant MLRs were also identified as an antigen-independent comparator for donor-reactive sequences. Three of the eight recipients were HCV-positive; the others were transplanted for non-autoimmune, non-viral indications. Subjects received no induction therapy and standard immunosuppression until randomization at 12-24 months post-transplant. Tolerance was defined as complete immunosuppression withdrawal for at least one year with no rise in liver enzymes beyond twice the upper limit of normal. Blood samples were collected pre-transplant, pre-randomization before withdrawal, and post-randomization after either full withdrawal or failed withdrawal. A cohort of 8 liver transplant recipients was studied, of whom 3 were classified as tolerant and 5 as non-tolerant. Overall study results and their limits: Low numbers of available donor cells limited the measurable donor-reactive repertoire in two subjects. The decline in donor-reactive sequences exceeded the decline in third party-reactive sequences, suggesting partial antigen-specific deletion that was unrelated to withdrawal success. In most of the 8 subjects, circulating donor-reactive CD4 TCRbeta sequences decreased significantly after transplant, regardless of tolerance or HCV status. After accounting for repertoire turnover, donor-reactive detection was significantly reduced in 7 of 8 subjects for CD4 and 8 of 8 for CD8. Conclusions were preliminary, limited by small, heterogeneous patient numbers and non-standardized post-transplant time points. Since no allograft tissue specimens were available, donor-reactive T cells may have migrated into the graft instead of being deleted.

Frozen genomic DNA underwent high-throughput TCRbeta CDR3 sequencing by immunoSEQ, including PCR amplification, mapping, bias correction and internal controls. The source study handled its data this way. Only productive rearrangements were retained, and each unique TCRbeta sequence was defined by its CDR3 nucleotide sequence together with its V and J gene. For a sequence to be called donor-reactive, it needed a frequency of at least 0.01% and at least 5-fold expansion in CFSE-low cells compared with unstimulated pre-transplant cells. To ensure at least 90% detection power, minimum frequency thresholds were set for each subject based on that subject's lowest-template unstimulated sample. Jensen-Shannon divergence between the top 1000 TCRbeta sequences post-transplant and pre-transplant was used to measure repertoire turnover. Changes in detection of donor-reactive sequences were tested with two-sided Fisher's exact tests. The source is immuneACCESS, and TCRdb retained only in-frame sequences with V and J called. Part of the clones is not carried over; for the studies checked, unresolved V genes explain less than half of this, and the remainder is unexplained. The V and J calls and the clone size are those of that table, but D and trimming were determined from the DNA. This sample gives approximately 50,000 clones in total; 65% to 80% of them show up just once. The ten largest make up about a tenth of the sample.

Unstimulated PBMCs, after thawing, were stained for CD3, CD4 and CD8 and then FACS-sorted into CD3+CD4+ and CD3+CD8+ populations. Each of the 8 studied subjects was randomized to immunosuppression withdrawal. The Qiagen DNeasy Blood and Tissue Kit was used for genomic DNA isolation. Reading the germline V gene gives CDR1 MDHEN and CDR2 SYDVKM. The V and J ends are trimmed by 9 bases and 4 bases, leaving 12 bases between them. From its cysteine to its phenylalanine, the CDR3 spans 12 amino acids. Only the CDR3 DNA is retained, 36 bases long and in frame from the first base. Of note for this clone: Its antigen is still unknown. No qualities accompany the bases; no much larger clone lies one base away.

The rearranged segments are TRBV28 and TRBJ1-2; the D gene cannot be named for sure. The sample here was CD4+ T cells from blood, taken approximately 52 months after liver transplant. The receptor comes from a human patient who received a liver transplant. In patients who had a transplant, some T cells may come from the graft donor. The sequenced DNA is TGTGCCAGTTGGACGGCGGCCTATGGCTACACCTTC. Its product reads: CASWTAAYGYTF.